This T cell receptor (beta chain) was sequenced during a study of shared clonotypes between healthy human individuals. Here immunoSEQ multiplex PCR was the method, and the copy in TCRdb shows in-frame clones only, minus some. Here the sample spans a few million clones, around nine tenths being singletons. Trimming stripped 5 bases from V and 9 bases from J, with 14 bases between. CDR1 is MNHEY and CDR2 is SMNVEV in the germline V gene (reference sequence). The CDR3 totals 13 residues. This clonotype was sampled from a young man in good health. This chain links TRBV27 with TRBJ1-5; the D gene is possibly TRBD1 (6 bases). Sequenced sample: naive CD4+ T cells sorted from blood. Described subset: CD45RA+ positively selected. CDR3 bases: TGTGCCAGCAGTACAGGGTTCTTCTGGCCCCAGCATTTT. Residues: CASSTGFFWPQHF.